These T cell receptor beta chains were read from a single sample in a study of human T cells and chemical hapten exposure. A single record per CDR3 protein comes from TCRdb applying MiXCR to the RACE reads. Of more than 50,000 distinct CDR3 sequences in the sample, 5.5% to 7.5% were seen once. The starting material was whole blood, obtained in connection with sensitization to the hapten diphenylcyclopropenone (DPC). Receptors were obtained from a woman in her twenties or thirties with alopecia areata. Some clones in this sample may be carry-over from other donors' samples. Each CDR3 is given with its conserved first and last residue. A D gene is named only where the DNA matches it firmly. Rows give clone size only sometimes, using once, few, many, or a class for an expanded clone.

cdr3_length j_call clone_size d_call v_call cdr3_nt cdr3_aa
14 TRBJ2-1 many TRBD2 TRBV20-1 TGCAGTGCTAGTAGCGGGTATTACTACAATGAGCAGTTCTTC CSASSGYYYNEQFF
12 TRBJ1-5 many . TRBV18 TGTGCCAGCTCAGAGGGGACTCAGCCCCAGCATTTT CASSEGTQPQHF
15 TRBJ2-1 many . TRBV3-1 TGTGCCAGCAGCCAAGAAGGGGGGCGATACAATGAGCAGTTCTTC CASSQEGGRYNEQFF
15 TRBJ2-3 many . TRBV20-1 TGCAGTGCTCCTCTAAGTCGTTCCCTCACAGATACGCAGTATTTT CSAPLSRSLTDTQYF
17 TRBJ2-7 many . TRBV25-1 TGTGCCAGCAGTGAATATATAGTTGAGGGGATAACCTACGAGCAGTACTTC CASSEYIVEGITYEQYF
16 TRBJ2-7 many TRBD1 TRBV7-3 TGTGCCAGCAGCTTACAGGCGAGAGGACAGGGCTACGAGCAGTACTTC CASSLQARGQGYEQYF
14 TRBJ1-1 . . TRBV20-1 TGCAGTGCCTTATCTCGGGGGGGTGGACCTGAAGCTTTCTTT CSALSRGGGPEAFF
14 TRBJ1-1 few . TRBV5-4 TGTGCCAGCAGCTGGACGGGAGGACGGACTGAAGCTTTCTTT CASSWTGGRTEAFF
13 TRBJ1-5 many . TRBV20-1 TGCAGTGCTAATCAGGACTACAATCAGCCCCAGCATTTT CSANQDYNQPQHF
12 TRBJ2-1 . TRBD2 TRBV20-1 TGCAGTGCTAGACTAGCGGACAATGAGCAGTTCTTC CSARLADNEQFF
15 TRBJ2-1 many TRBD2 TRBV12-3/TRBV12-4 TGTGCCAGCGGGCTAGCGGGGGGGCCTTTAAATGAGCAGTTCTTC CASGLAGGPLNEQFF
12 TRBJ1-1 . . TRBV12-3/TRBV12-4 TGTGCCAGCCTGTTCCGGAACACTGAAGCTTTCTTT CASLFRNTEAFF
14 TRBJ1-2 . TRBD1 TRBV6-1 TGTGCCACTGCCCCGGGACAGGGTAACTATGGCTACACCTTC CATAPGQGNYGYTF
14 TRBJ1-5 many TRBD1 TRBV9 TGTGCCAGCAGCGTATCAGGGGGGAATCAGCCCCAGCATTTT CASSVSGGNQPQHF
16 TRBJ1-5 few . TRBV6-6 TGTGCCAGCAGTGAAGACCGACAGTTTAGCAATCAGCCCCAGCATTTT CASSEDRQFSNQPQHF
14 TRBJ2-5 many . TRBV7-3 TGTGCCAGCAGCTTAACGTCCCCGGAGGAGACCCAGTACTTC CASSLTSPEETQYF